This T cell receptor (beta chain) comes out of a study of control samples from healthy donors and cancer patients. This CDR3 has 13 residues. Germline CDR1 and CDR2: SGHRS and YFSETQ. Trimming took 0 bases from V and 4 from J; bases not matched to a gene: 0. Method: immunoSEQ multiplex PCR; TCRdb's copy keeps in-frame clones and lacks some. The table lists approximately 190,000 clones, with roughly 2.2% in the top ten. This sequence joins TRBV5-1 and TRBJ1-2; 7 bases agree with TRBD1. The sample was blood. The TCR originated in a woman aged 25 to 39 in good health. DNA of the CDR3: TGCGCCAGCAGCTTGGACAGGGGCTATGGCTACACCTTC. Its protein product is CASSLDRGYGYTF.